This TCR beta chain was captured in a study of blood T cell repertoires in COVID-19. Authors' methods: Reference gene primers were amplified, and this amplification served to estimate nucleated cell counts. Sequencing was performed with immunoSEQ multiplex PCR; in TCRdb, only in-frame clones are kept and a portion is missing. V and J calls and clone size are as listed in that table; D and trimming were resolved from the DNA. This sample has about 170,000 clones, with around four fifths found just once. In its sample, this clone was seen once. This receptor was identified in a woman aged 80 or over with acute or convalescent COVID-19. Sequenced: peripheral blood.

The chain's CDR3 is CASSSTAGPGRDLAFF. CDR3 coding DNA: TGTGCCAGTTCCTCCACTGCGGGCCCCGGGAGGGACTTGGCTTTCTTT. The chain combines TRBV19 with TRBJ1-1; possibly TRBD1 for D (5 bases). This CDR3 is built from 16 residues. With 8 bases removed from V and 11 bases from J, the gap between germline ends came to 30 bases. Germline values: CDR1 LNHDA, CDR2 SQIVND (reference sequence).